This T cell receptor beta chain emerged from a study of shared clonotypes between healthy human individuals (TCRdb year 2020). As for the study more broadly: Three men and two women, aged 18 to 49 years, made up the cohort. The study deeply sequenced blood TCR repertoires of 5 or 6 healthy adults to estimate repertoire size and the extent of clonotype sharing between individuals. Different laboratories and diverse techniques were used to prepare libraries and sequence TCR repertoires, to increase sequencing depth and limit assay-specific biases. Per donor, leukapheresis produced somewhere between about 0.9 and 9 billion PBMCs.

In its sample, this clone was seen a few times. Its recognized antigen is unknown. No much larger clone exists at a distance of one base, and base qualities are not known. Relative to germline, V is 7 bases shorter and J is 8 bases shorter, with 14 bases between their ends. The CDR1 and CDR2 encoded by the germline V gene are ENHRY and SYGVKD. The CDR3 spans 13 residues, from the cysteine through the phenylalanine. Only the CDR3 portion is preserved as DNA: 39 bases, with reading frame beginning at the first base. TCR CDR3 regions were amplified from genomic DNA by multiplex PCR using the deep immunoSEQ assay. Extracted genomic DNA from each cell subset was spread evenly across all wells of several immunoSEQ 96-well plates, with each plate serving as a replicate. Each replicate PCR for unsorted PBMC received roughly 300 ng genomic DNA, equal to about 30,000 T cell genomes. Unsorted PBMC genomic DNA was sequenced across ten immunoSEQ deep assay plates. Purified libraries were measured with a Qubit 3.0 fluorometer, size-checked on a Bioanalyzer 2100, and measured again with the KAPA Library Quantification kit. Every immunoSEQ 96-well plate was sequenced on a dedicated single-read 150-cycle Illumina NextSeq 550 flow cell. Regarding the original processing steps: Because the immunoSEQ output included only junctional sequences and no quality scores, the filtering could not be the same as the filtering used for full-length reads. To assign V/J genes and CDR3, sequences were annotated using PyIR, a Python wrapper for IgBLAST v1.9, with IMGT germline references. Reads with weak V/J assignments (E-value above 1e-6), missing CDR3, stop codons, out-of-frame junctions, or ambiguous translated residues were removed. V3J clonotypes were defined as sequences sharing the same inferred V gene, J gene, and CDR3 amino acid sequence. To compute the percentage overlap between repertoires, the number of shared unique clonotypes was divided by the size of the smaller repertoire. Richness of each repertoire was evaluated using RTK rarefaction, the Chao1 estimator, and Recon v2.1 estimates of unobserved clonotypes. Drawn from immuneACCESS, this table holds only the in-frame rearrangements with V and J called that TCRdb kept. Clones are partly lost; checked studies trace under half to an unresolved V gene and leave the rest unexplained. V, J and clone size are taken as reported in that table, and D and trimming were inferred from the DNA itself. This sample holds some 450,000 clones; approximately 80% were observed only once. The ten largest account for approximately 12% of the sample.

Overall study results and their limits: Sampling was restricted to blood, and TCR repertoires in tissue are likely to differ from TCR repertoires in blood. Pairwise subsampling led to the expectation that sequencing depth would affect the degree of clonotype sharing among donors. The small number of donors limited the genetic and exposure-history diversity represented.

Healthy HIV-negative adults with no recently reported acute infections or vaccinations were included as donors. Every donor was a Caucasian adult living in Nashville, Tennessee, USA. In the unsorted samples, roughly 90 million PBMCs were counted, and genomic DNA was extracted using the QIAamp DNA Blood Mini kit. Blood was obtained by leukapheresis, after which PBMCs were separated by Ficoll-Histopaque density gradient centrifugation and cryopreserved in liquid nitrogen vapor phase. The material sequenced was PBMCs. The source of this sequence is a woman in her thirties or forties in good health. Some clones in this sample may be carry-over from other donors' samples. The rearrangement combines TRBV10-3 with TRBJ1-4; possibly the D gene is TRBD1, per 5 matching bases. In nucleotides, the sequence is TGTGCCATCAAAGGAGCAGGGATGGAAAAACTGTTTTTT. Translation gives CAIKGAGMEKLFF.